This T cell receptor (beta chain) is drawn from a study of Graves' ophthalmopathy and Graves' hyperthyroidism. Study background: Specimen type is peripheral blood, obtained at initial diagnosis before any treatment. General observations from the study: Using 13 signatures, a model distinguished ophthalmopathy from stable hyperthyroidism, reaching about 89% sensitivity and approximately 82% specificity.

Trimming cost V 4 bases and J 3 bases, with 10 bases left between them. The CDR3 extends over 12 amino acids. Germline V gives CDR1 SQVTM, CDR2 ANQGSEA. The authors diagnosed from clinical symptoms, serum thyroxine, TRAb, thyroid ultrasound and orbital computed tomography. The starting material, more than 8 ml of fresh peripheral blood, provided the PBMCs. Researchers took RNA transcripts and amplified TCR beta CDR3 regions from them. HTBI-primed RT-PCR formed the first round, and a multiplex PCR formed the second. TCRdb reprocessed the multiplex PCR reads with MiXCR, giving one entry per CDR3 protein. Here the sample spans hundreds of thousands of distinct CDR3 sequences, over 40% being singletons. In regard to this clonotype: The antigen remains unidentified.

The origin of this receptor is an adult man with Graves' ophthalmopathy. The sample was peripheral blood. The V call is TRBV29-1, the J call TRBJ2-7; D might be TRBD1 or TRBD2, each matching 5 bases. The CDR3 protein is CSVGGAGYEQYF. In nucleotides, the CDR3 is TGCAGCGTTGGGGGCGCGGGCTACGAGCAGTACTTC.